This T cell receptor (beta chain) was retrieved from a study of Graves' ophthalmopathy and Graves' hyperthyroidism. Worth noting for this clonotype: The antigen remains unidentified.

The V end lost 7 bases, the J end lost 0 bases, and 16 bases lay between the germline ends. This CDR3 is built from 16 residues. Germline V gene lookup returns CDR1 MNHGY and CDR2 SVAAGI. RNA transcripts were the source from which TCR beta CDR3 regions were amplified. The authors performed first-round RT-PCR with HTBI primers and then a second-round multiplex PCR. TCRdb fed the multiplex PCR reads into MiXCR, producing one record per CDR3 protein. The top ten clones hold around an eighth of a sample with fewer than 350,000 distinct CDR3 sequences, 15% to 20% of them seen once. Study outcomes and limitations: From stable hyperthyroidism, ophthalmopathy was separated by a 13-signature model with about 88% sensitivity and 75% to 82% specificity.

This clonotype was sampled from an adult man with Graves' ophthalmopathy. Sequencing used peripheral blood. The V call is TRBV6-9, the J call TRBJ2-4; D is uncertain. This chain's CDR3 is CASKWSIVLAKNIQYF. The DNA of the CDR3 is TGTGCCAGCAAGTGGTCAATAGTCCTAGCCAAAAACATTCAGTACTTC.